This passage covers 8 T cell receptor beta chains from one sample sequenced in a study of long-term antiretroviral therapy in people with HIV (dated by TCRdb to between 2021 and 2024). The immunoSEQ hsTCRB v3.0 assay was used at survey level resolution for TRB variable region sequencing. TCRdb took this table from immuneACCESS and kept in-frame rearrangements with V and J called. Such tables lack part of the clones; where checked against another copy, unresolved V genes explain under half of the gap, and the rest is unexplained. The sample records over 15,000 clones, under 85% of which are singletons. Together, the top ten hold 15% of the sample. This material consisted of unsorted PBMCs, taken 2.1 to 2.2 years before starting antiretroviral therapy. The source of these receptors is a man aged 30-40 years with HIV.

This sequence joins TRBV5-8 and TRBJ2-7; TRBD2 matches at 13 bases. Unmatched junction bases numbered 7, after V lost 4 bases and J lost 3 bases. The CDR3 is 16 amino acids. From germline, CDR1 is SGHTS and CDR2 YDEGEE. DNA for the CDR3: TGTGCCAGCAGCCCGGGGACTAGCGGGATGGACTACGAGCAGTACTTC. Protein product: CASSPGTSGMDYEQYF.

The V call is TRBV11-1, the J call TRBJ1-4; D call uncertain. CDR3 length equals 15 residues. V shed 5 bases and J shed 0 bases, with 10 bases lying between them. The V gene's germline CDR1 is SGHAT and CDR2 FQDESV (reference sequence). The CDR3 sequence is CASSPEGATNEKLFF. CDR3 DNA sequence: TGTGCCAGCAGCCCCGAGGGTGCAACTAATGAAAAACTGTTTTTT.

The chain is built from TRBV27 and TRBJ2-1, with D hard to call. CDR3 size: 11 residues. The germline V and J ends were trimmed by 5 bases and 4 bases, with 3 bases remaining between them. Germline CDR1 and CDR2: MNHEY and SMNVEV (reference sequence). For the CDR3, the DNA is TGTGCCAGCAGTGCTTACAATGAGCAGTTCTTC. Protein product: CASSAYNEQFF.

The count of this clone is one. A far larger clone is one nucleotide away, so this likely arose from a read error. Other DNA sequences in the same sample also yield this CDR3. The rearrangement uses TRBV27 and TRBJ2-7, with 9 bases matching TRBD2. V gave up 6 bases and J gave up 1 base; unmatched junction bases: 7. This CDR3 region has 15 residues. In germline, CDR1 is MNHEY, CDR2 SMNVEV (reference sequence). The CDR3 reads CASSFSGGPSYEQYF. CDR3 sequence (DNA): TGTGCCAGCAGCTTTAGCGGGGGCCCATCCTACGAGCAGTACTTC.

The chain combines TRBV6-5 with TRBJ1-5; no firm D call. The CDR3 has 12 amino acids. Germline loops: CDR1 MNHEY, CDR2 SVGAGI. The V and J ends lost 6 bases and 9 bases respectively, with 12 bases between them. CDR3 loop: CASRPLEGPQHF. DNA of the CDR3: TGTGCCAGCAGGCCCCTTGAAGGGCCCCAGCATTTT.

CDR3 amino acids: CASSVAGGTMNTEAFF. The CDR3 nucleotides read TGTGCCAGCAGCGTAGCAGGGGGCACGATGAACACTGAAGCTTTCTTT. The chain uses TRBV9 and TRBJ1-1, with TRBD1 matching over 8 bases. J lost 0 bases, V lost 0 bases, and 4 bases had no gene match. The CDR3 has 16 amino acids. CDR1 and CDR2 from the germline V gene are SGDLS and YYNGEE.

CDR3 residues: CASSRGTDTQYF. The CDR3 DNA follows: TGTGCCAGCAGTAGGGGCACAGATACGCAGTATTTT. The gene calls are TRBV2 and TRBJ2-3; D is unresolved. The CDR3 contains 12 residues. The germline gives CDR1 SNHLY, CDR2 FYNNEI. The germline V and J ends were trimmed by 5 bases and 1 base, with 4 bases remaining between them.

J is TRBJ2-6 and V is TRBV19; 11 nucleotides line up with TRBD1. The CDR3 is 19 residues long. CDR1 and CDR2 from the germline V gene are LNHDA and SQIVND (reference sequence). The V segment lost 5 bases and the J segment 3 bases; nucleotides outside the gene matches: 12. The CDR3 reads CASSPRPGQGEIGANVLTF. In DNA, the CDR3 is TGTGCCAGTAGTCCTAGACCGGGACAGGGGGAGATTGGGGCCAACGTCCTGACTTTC. Drawing the rest from reference TRBV19 and TRBJ2-6, the complete variable domain is DGGITQSPKYLFRKEGQNVTLSCEQNLNHDAMYWYRQDPGQGLRLIYYSQIVNDFQKGDIAEGYSVSREKKESFPLTVTSAQKNPTAFYLCASSPRPGQGEIGANVLTFGAGSRLTVL.